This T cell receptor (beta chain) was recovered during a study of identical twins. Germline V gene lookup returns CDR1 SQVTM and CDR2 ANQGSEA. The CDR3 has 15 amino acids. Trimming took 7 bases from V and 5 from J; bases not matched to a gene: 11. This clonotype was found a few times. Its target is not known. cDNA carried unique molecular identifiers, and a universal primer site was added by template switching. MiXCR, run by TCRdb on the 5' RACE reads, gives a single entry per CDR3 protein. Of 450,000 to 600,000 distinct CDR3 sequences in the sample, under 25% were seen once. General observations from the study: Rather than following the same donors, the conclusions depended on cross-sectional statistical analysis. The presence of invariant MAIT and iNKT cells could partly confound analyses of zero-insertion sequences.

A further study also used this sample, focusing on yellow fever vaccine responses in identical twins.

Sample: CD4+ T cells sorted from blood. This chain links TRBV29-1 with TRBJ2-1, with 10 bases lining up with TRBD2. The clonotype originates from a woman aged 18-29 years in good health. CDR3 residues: CSGLRLAGNDNEQFF. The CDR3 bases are TGCAGCGGTCTCAGACTAGCGGGTAATGACAATGAGCAGTTCTTC.